The entry below gives a single TCR beta chain sequence along with its context. No antigen is known for it. V was clipped by 5 bases and J by 7 bases; unmatched bases: 14. This CDR3 is built from 15 residues. CDR1 is SEHNR and CDR2 is FQNEAQ in the germline V gene (reference sequence). These data are taken from a study of identical twins. TCRdb re-analysed the 5' RACE reads in MiXCR, keeping a single row per CDR3 protein. Of 1.5 million to 2 million distinct CDR3 sequences in the sample, under 35% were seen once. All of the donors were Caucasians in good health. Broader study findings: Models underestimated how often monozygotic twins shared out-of-frame TCR alpha.

This chain joins TRBV7-9 and TRBJ2-7; 7 nucleotides line up with TRBD1. The sequenced material came from cord blood. This clonotype was sampled from a newborn girl in good health. The CDR3 loop is CASSLRQGNLDEQYF. CDR3 nucleotides: TGTGCCAGCAGCCTCCGACAGGGTAACCTCGATGAGCAGTACTTC.